This TCR beta chain stems from a study of cytomegalovirus exposure and HLA in healthy donors. Study summary: Among the 370 or so donors who were genotyped, roughly 76% fell in the genetic ancestry cluster that is associated with self-reported Caucasian donors.

Findings of the study overall: Immune exposure was documented only through CMV serostatus. Productive status was seen about 87% or about 30% of the time for most TCR beta V segments in an earlier analysis.

V lost 4 bases and J lost 5, with 15 bases in between. There are 14 residues in the CDR3. The V gene's germline CDR1 is ENHRY and CDR2 SYGVKD. In the case of this clone: Antigen: not known.

Researchers ran the PCR with 60 Vbeta and 13 Jbeta primers. Profiled with immunoSEQ multiplex PCR; TCRdb holds only in-frame clones, not every one. The sample lists around 140,000 clones; just under 80% were seen once. Unrecorded immune exposures were likely, despite nominal health at sampling. What was sequenced was PBMCs. The origin of this receptor is a woman aged 18-29 years in good health and CMV-seronegative. The J gene is TRBJ2-7, the V gene TRBV10-3, with D possibly being TRBD2 (5 bases). The CDR3 DNA reads TGTGCCATCAGTGCCCTTACTACCGGGGACGAGCAGTACTTC. Translating it yields CAISALTTGDEQYF.